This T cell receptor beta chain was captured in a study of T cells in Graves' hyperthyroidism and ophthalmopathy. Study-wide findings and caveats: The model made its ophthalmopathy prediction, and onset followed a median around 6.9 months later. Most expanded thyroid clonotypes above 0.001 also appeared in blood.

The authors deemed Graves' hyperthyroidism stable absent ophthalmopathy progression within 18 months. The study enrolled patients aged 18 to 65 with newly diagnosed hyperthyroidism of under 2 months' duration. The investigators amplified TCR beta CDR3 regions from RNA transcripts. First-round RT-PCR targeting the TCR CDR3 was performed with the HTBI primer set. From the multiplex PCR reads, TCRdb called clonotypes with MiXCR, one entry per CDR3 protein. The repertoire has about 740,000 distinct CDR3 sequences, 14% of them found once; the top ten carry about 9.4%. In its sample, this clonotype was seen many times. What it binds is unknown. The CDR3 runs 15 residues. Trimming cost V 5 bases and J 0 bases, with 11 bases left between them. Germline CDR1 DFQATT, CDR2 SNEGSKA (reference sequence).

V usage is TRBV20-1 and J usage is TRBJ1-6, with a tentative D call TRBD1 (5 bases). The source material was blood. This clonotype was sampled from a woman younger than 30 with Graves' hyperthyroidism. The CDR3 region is CSAVGLSSYNSPLHF. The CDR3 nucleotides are TGCAGTGCTGTGGGACTGAGCTCCTATAATTCACCCCTCCACTTT.